This T cell receptor (beta chain) comes out of a study of T-cell memory formation after mild COVID-19. Background on the study: Largely, the TCR clusters proved donor specific.

Germline CDR1 is SGHNT and CDR2 is YENEEA. There are 15 residues in the CDR3. The J segment lost 0 bases and the V segment lost 3 bases, leaving 3 bases of the junction unmatched. TCR alpha and TCR beta cDNA libraries with sample barcodes and UMIs came from 5'RACE using constant-segment primers. MiXCR was run by TCRdb on the 5' RACE reads, yielding one entry per CDR3 protein. The data show 400,000 to 500,000 distinct CDR3 sequences, 20% seen once. Whole-study results and caveats: Largely, contracting CD4+ clones fell within CM and EM, and contracting CD8+ clones within EMRA. SARS-CoV-2 specificity was not confirmed for second-wave clones peaking on day 37.

Details on this clonotype: Its cognate antigen is unknown.

The TCR originated in an adult woman who had mild COVID-19 (a few samples of this study predate the infection). Cell type and time point are not known. The rearrangement joins TRBV11-3 to TRBJ2-3; 7 nucleotides align to TRBD2. Material: PBMCs or a T cell subset sorted from them (not recorded which). The CDR3 sequence is CASSFRGGSTDTQYF. As DNA, the CDR3 is TGTGCCAGCAGCTTTCGCGGGGGAAGCACAGATACGCAGTATTTT.